The rows below give T cell receptor beta chains drawn from one sample of a study of control samples from healthy donors and cancer patients. Clones were sequenced by immunoSEQ multiplex PCR, and TCRdb holds only the in-frame ones, with some missing. The sample carries 75,000 to 100,000 clones, approximately 86% recorded once. The sample taken for sequencing was blood. The receptors were sampled from a woman aged 45-65 years in good health. Both conserved end residues are trimmed from each CDR3. Fields, in order: D gene, J gene, V gene, CDR3 protein. D genes are given only for firm matches.

d_gene: .; j_gene: TRBJ2-5; v_gene: TRBV5-1; CDR3aa: ASSLVETQY
d_gene: TRBD1; j_gene: TRBJ1-3; v_gene: TRBV6-2/TRBV6-3; CDR3aa: ASSPPTGDGNTIY
d_gene: TRBD1; j_gene: TRBJ1-2; v_gene: TRBV3-1/TRBV3-2; CDR3aa: ASSQESWTGGAGGYT
d_gene: .; j_gene: TRBJ2-5; v_gene: TRBV12-3/TRBV12-4; CDR3aa: ASSQNTGETQY
d_gene: .; j_gene: TRBJ2-5; v_gene: TRBV6-2/TRBV6-3; CDR3aa: ASSYLRGSGETQY
d_gene: .; j_gene: TRBJ2-7; v_gene: TRBV9; CDR3aa: ASSPRTARYEQY
d_gene: .; j_gene: TRBJ2-1; v_gene: TRBV28; CDR3aa: ASSFAGRDEQF
d_gene: .; j_gene: TRBJ2-1; v_gene: TRBV7-2; CDR3aa: ASSSPRGNEQF
d_gene: .; j_gene: TRBJ2-7; v_gene: TRBV5-1; CDR3aa: ASSGGSYEQY
d_gene: .; j_gene: TRBJ2-1; v_gene: TRBV21-1; CDR3aa: ASVPRSGPSNNEQF
d_gene: .; j_gene: TRBJ1-6; v_gene: TRBV19; CDR3aa: ASSMESHSYNSPLH
d_gene: .; j_gene: TRBJ1-1; v_gene: TRBV7-2; CDR3aa: ASSSGVRNTEAF
d_gene: TRBD1; j_gene: TRBJ2-6; v_gene: TRBV7-6; CDR3aa: ASSALGTASSSGANVLT
d_gene: TRBD1; j_gene: TRBJ1-1; v_gene: TRBV28; CDR3aa: ASIRGRDAEAF
d_gene: .; j_gene: TRBJ2-3; v_gene: TRBV6-2/TRBV6-3; CDR3aa: ASSYHRDNTDTQY
d_gene: .; j_gene: TRBJ2-4; v_gene: TRBV4-2; CDR3aa: ASSQGPTAQAKNIQY
d_gene: TRBD1; j_gene: TRBJ2-3; v_gene: TRBV29-1; CDR3aa: SVRDRGFLTDTQY
d_gene: .; j_gene: TRBJ1-2; v_gene: TRBV19; CDR3aa: ASSIIGGGGYT
d_gene: TRBD2; j_gene: TRBJ2-7; v_gene: TRBV19; CDR3aa: ATSDERGTSYEQY
d_gene: TRBD1; j_gene: TRBJ2-1; v_gene: TRBV14; CDR3aa: ASSHQGAVNEQF
d_gene: .; j_gene: TRBJ2-7; v_gene: TRBV19; CDR3aa: ASSIEDEQY
d_gene: .; j_gene: TRBJ1-1; v_gene: TRBV6-6; CDR3aa: ASTPDPTRGAF
d_gene: .; j_gene: TRBJ1-3; v_gene: TRBV7-2; CDR3aa: ASSLNRAGNTIY
d_gene: TRBD1; j_gene: TRBJ1-1; v_gene: TRBV2; CDR3aa: ASSDARGGYTEAF
d_gene: .; j_gene: TRBJ2-1; v_gene: TRBV28; CDR3aa: ASSLDQLNEQF
d_gene: .; j_gene: TRBJ1-6; v_gene: TRBV7-2; CDR3aa: ASSLETAYYNSPLH
d_gene: TRBD1; j_gene: TRBJ1-5; v_gene: TRBV28; CDR3aa: ASSHYRGDQPQH
d_gene: .; j_gene: TRBJ1-2; v_gene: TRBV5-1; CDR3aa: ASSLFGDMGLPASGDGYT
d_gene: TRBD2; j_gene: TRBJ2-3; v_gene: TRBV7-6; CDR3aa: ASSFPTSGGGLTDTQY
d_gene: TRBD1; j_gene: TRBJ2-5; v_gene: TRBV7-9; CDR3aa: ASSLGDTGAASQY
d_gene: .; j_gene: TRBJ2-3; v_gene: TRBV4-3; CDR3aa: ASSQGYAYTDTQY
d_gene: .; j_gene: TRBJ2-5; v_gene: TRBV6-5; CDR3aa: ASSSGAQETQY
d_gene: .; j_gene: TRBJ2-7; v_gene: TRBV9; CDR3aa: ASSVQSLGEQY
d_gene: .; j_gene: TRBJ1-6; v_gene: TRBV12-5; CDR3aa: ASGAQSVTYSPLH
d_gene: .; j_gene: TRBJ1-1; v_gene: TRBV7-9; CDR3aa: ASSLGWNTEAF
d_gene: TRBD1; j_gene: TRBJ2-1; v_gene: TRBV28; CDR3aa: ASSLIGGTGVPSSYNEQF
d_gene: .; j_gene: TRBJ1-3; v_gene: TRBV7-9; CDR3aa: ASSLIMTGRNTIY
d_gene: .; j_gene: TRBJ2-7; v_gene: TRBV25-1; CDR3aa: ASSGAAGETLTLYEQY
d_gene: .; j_gene: TRBJ2-5; v_gene: TRBV7-2; CDR3aa: ASSLAGRRETQY
d_gene: TRBD2; j_gene: TRBJ2-1; v_gene: TRBV6-4; CDR3aa: ASSPGTTEPNEQF
d_gene: TRBD1; j_gene: TRBJ1-5; v_gene: TRBV28; CDR3aa: ASSSDRSYSNQPQH
d_gene: .; j_gene: TRBJ2-1; v_gene: TRBV19; CDR3aa: ASSFRVGEQF
d_gene: TRBD1; j_gene: TRBJ2-7; v_gene: TRBV4-2; CDR3aa: ASSQGTGLDYEQY
d_gene: TRBD1; j_gene: TRBJ1-3; v_gene: TRBV11-3; CDR3aa: ASSFGTGDFSGNTIY
d_gene: .; j_gene: TRBJ1-4; v_gene: TRBV6-5; CDR3aa: ASTNVPNEKLF
d_gene: TRBD1; j_gene: TRBJ1-1; v_gene: TRBV11-3; CDR3aa: ASSFSGTGGTEAF
d_gene: .; j_gene: TRBJ1-3; v_gene: TRBV29-1; CDR3aa: SVEEARWDSGNTIY
d_gene: TRBD1; j_gene: TRBJ2-7; v_gene: TRBV11-2; CDR3aa: ASSPWGQSGEQY
d_gene: TRBD2; j_gene: TRBJ2-7; v_gene: TRBV7-3; CDR3aa: ASSSLGLTYEQY
d_gene: TRBD2; j_gene: TRBJ2-3; v_gene: TRBV29-1; CDR3aa: SVEPSGIGTDTQY
d_gene: TRBD1; j_gene: TRBJ2-7; v_gene: TRBV6-2/TRBV6-3; CDR3aa: ASSYQDRGQQY
d_gene: .; j_gene: TRBJ2-2; v_gene: TRBV7-7; CDR3aa: ASSSHILGANTGELF
d_gene: TRBD2; j_gene: TRBJ2-3; v_gene: TRBV7-7; CDR3aa: ASSLGLAGVDTQY
d_gene: TRBD2; j_gene: TRBJ2-3; v_gene: TRBV9; CDR3aa: ASSVLAGLTDTQY
d_gene: TRBD1; j_gene: TRBJ1-2; v_gene: TRBV13; CDR3aa: ASSLDRGDYGYT